Listed below are T cell receptor beta chains from one sample, sequenced in a study of response to subunit inactivated influenza vaccine. TCRdb called the RT-PCR reads again in MiXCR, with one record for every CDR3 protein. This table holds 500,000 or so distinct CDR3 sequences, about 15% found once. Here the sequenced sample was CD4+ T cells sorted from PBMCs, taken about 24 months after vaccination. Receptors were obtained from a man aged 50 to 75 who received an inactivated influenza vaccine. CDR3s include the opening cysteine and the closing phenylalanine or tryptophan. The D gene is left open where the match is weak. Not every row has a clone size; where given, it reads once, few, many or a size class.

j_call: TRBJ2-1; d_call: TRBD1; clone_size: many; v_call: TRBV5-1; cdr3_nt: TGCGCCAGCAGCTTGTACGGGACAGATACAATGAAGCAGTTCTTC; cdr3_aa: CASSLYGTDTMKQFF
j_call: TRBJ2-1; d_call: -; clone_size: -; v_call: TRBV6-2/TRBV6-3; cdr3_nt: TGTGCCAGCAGTCGTCAAGCGGGTTCCCACTTGGATGAGCAGTTCTTC; cdr3_aa: CASSRQAGSHLDEQFF
j_call: TRBJ2-2; d_call: -; clone_size: few; v_call: TRBV29-1; cdr3_nt: TGCAGCGTTCTCCTAAACACCGGGGAGCTGTTTTTT; cdr3_aa: CSVLLNTGELFF
j_call: TRBJ2-5; d_call: -; clone_size: few; v_call: TRBV3-1; cdr3_nt: TGTGCCAGCAGCCAAGGTTCAACACACCCAGGTCAGGAGACCCAGTACTTC; cdr3_aa: CASSQGSTHPGQETQYF
j_call: TRBJ1-2; d_call: -; clone_size: few; v_call: TRBV4-1; cdr3_nt: TGCGCCAGCAGCCAAGCGGGTGTTTACTATGGCTACACCTTC; cdr3_aa: CASSQAGVYYGYTF
j_call: TRBJ2-1; d_call: -; clone_size: few; v_call: TRBV7-9; cdr3_nt: TGTGCCAGCAGCTTAGATCGGAGGGCCCTCTACAATGAGCAGTTCTTC; cdr3_aa: CASSLDRRALYNEQFF
j_call: TRBJ2-5; d_call: -; clone_size: few; v_call: TRBV20-1; cdr3_nt: TGCAGTGCTAGTCGTGCAGGGCCTCAACAAGAGACCCAGTACTTC; cdr3_aa: CSASRAGPQQETQYF
j_call: TRBJ1-1; d_call: -; clone_size: few; v_call: TRBV6-2/TRBV6-3; cdr3_nt: TGTGCCAGCAGACGGACCGGCAGTGGCACTGAAGCTTTCTTT; cdr3_aa: CASRRTGSGTEAFF
j_call: TRBJ2-7; d_call: -; clone_size: -; v_call: TRBV28; cdr3_nt: TGTGCCAGCAGTTGGACAGCCCCTCGGGAGCAGTACTTC; cdr3_aa: CASSWTAPREQYF
j_call: TRBJ1-2; d_call: -; clone_size: -; v_call: TRBV3-1; cdr3_nt: TGTGCCAGCAGCCAAGTAGGAGAGGGAACTAACTATGGCTACACCTTC; cdr3_aa: CASSQVGEGTNYGYTF
j_call: TRBJ2-1; d_call: -; clone_size: few; v_call: TRBV5-1; cdr3_nt: TGCGCCAGCAGCTTCCAGGGAGTATTAGAGCAGTTCTTC; cdr3_aa: CASSFQGVLEQFF
j_call: TRBJ2-3; d_call: TRBD1; clone_size: few; v_call: TRBV9; cdr3_nt: TGTGCCAGCAAACCGGGACAGGGGGCAGATACGCAGTATTTT; cdr3_aa: CASKPGQGADTQYF
j_call: TRBJ2-1; d_call: -; clone_size: few; v_call: TRBV7-2; cdr3_nt: TGTGCCAGCAGCTTAGCTCACGGGGAGCAGTTCTTC; cdr3_aa: CASSLAHGEQFF
j_call: TRBJ1-4; d_call: TRBD1; clone_size: -; v_call: TRBV5-5; cdr3_nt: TGTGCCAGCAGCTTGGGCGTGACAGGGTCAAATGAAAAACTGTTTTTT; cdr3_aa: CASSLGVTGSNEKLFF
j_call: TRBJ1-1; d_call: -; clone_size: many; v_call: TRBV12-3/TRBV12-4; cdr3_nt: TGTGCCAGCAGTTTAGAGAGGGCTTTGAACACTGAAGCTTTCTTT; cdr3_aa: CASSLERALNTEAFF
j_call: TRBJ2-5; d_call: TRBD2; clone_size: -; v_call: TRBV7-7; cdr3_nt: TGTGCTAGCAGCTTAGCGGGCAGGGAAGAGACCCAGTACTTC; cdr3_aa: CASSLAGREETQYF